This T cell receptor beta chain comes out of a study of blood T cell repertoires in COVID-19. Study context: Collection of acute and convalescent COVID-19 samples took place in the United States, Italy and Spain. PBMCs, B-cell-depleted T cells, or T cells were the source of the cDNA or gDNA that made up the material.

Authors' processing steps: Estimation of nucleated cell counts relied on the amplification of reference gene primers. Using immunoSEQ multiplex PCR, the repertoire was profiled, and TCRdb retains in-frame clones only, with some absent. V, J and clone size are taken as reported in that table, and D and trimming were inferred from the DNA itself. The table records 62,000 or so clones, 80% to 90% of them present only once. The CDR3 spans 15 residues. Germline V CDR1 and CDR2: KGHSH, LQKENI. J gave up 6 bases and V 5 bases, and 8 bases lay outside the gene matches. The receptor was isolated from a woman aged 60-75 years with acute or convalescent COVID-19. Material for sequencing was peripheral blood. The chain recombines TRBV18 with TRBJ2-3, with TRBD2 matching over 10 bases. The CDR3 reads CASSSLAGARDTQYF. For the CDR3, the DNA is TGTGCCAGCTCATCCCTAGCGGGAGCAAGGGATACGCAGTATTTT.